This TCR beta chain originates from a study of Ad26.COV2.S vaccination and SARS-CoV-2 variants. Overall study: By the intramuscular route, Ad26.COV2.S was given once, or twice 56 days apart. Regarding the study as a whole: Considerable breadth of spike-specific CD8+ and CD4+ T cell responses has reportedly been documented following vaccination. Measures of TCR breadth and depth may have fallen short of total T cell responses. Recipients of vaccine and of placebo showed similar breadth of their non-spike TCR repertoires.

About this clone itself: As yet, its antigen is unknown.

Treatment denoted: 15 to 20 received Ad26.COV2.S at low or high dose, single or two shots; 5 received placebo; per-sample allocation not given. Sampling was done on day 63 after the first vaccine or placebo injection. The CDR3 has 13 amino acids. From germline, CDR1 is SGHRS and CDR2 YFSETQ. V was trimmed by 0 bases and J by 4 bases, leaving 4 bases between them. Clones were sequenced by immunoSEQ multiplex PCR, and TCRdb holds only the in-frame ones, with some missing. The sample holds over 400,000 clones; 89% are singletons and the top ten take about 2.7%. This specimen consisted of peripheral blood, obtained in a trial of Ad26.COV2.S vaccine versus placebo. The receptor comes from a person between 18 and 65 years old who received the Ad26.COV2.S COVID-19 vaccine or a placebo. The rearrangement links TRBV5-1 to TRBJ2-2; D remains ambiguous. The CDR3: CASSLVITGELFF. In DNA, the CDR3 is TGCGCCAGCAGCTTGGTCATCACCGGGGAGCTGTTTTTT.